These 14 T cell receptor beta chains were all obtained from the same sample, sequenced in a study of cytotoxic CD8 clonotypes in ibrutinib-treated CLL. The assay was immunoSEQ multiplex PCR, and TCRdb's table has in-frame clones only and misses some. This table has fewer than 400,000 clones, roughly 70% appearing once. The sample in question was PBMCs, obtained after 36 months of ibrutinib treatment. These receptor sequences come from a human donor with chronic lymphocytic leukemia.

V and J are TRBV5-1 and TRBJ1-1; the match to TRBD1 covers 8 bases. The CDR3 spans 14 residues. J gave up 6 bases and V 0 bases, and 4 bases lay outside the gene matches. Germline CDR1 is SGHRS and CDR2 is YFSETQ. The CDR3 spells CASSLDRTGPEAFF. In DNA form, the CDR3 reads TGCGCCAGCAGCTTGGACCGGACAGGGCCTGAAGCTTTCTTT.

The V and J genes are TRBV29-1 and TRBJ2-2, with D perhaps TRBD1 or TRBD2 (5 bases each). The germline CDR1 and CDR2 sequences are SQVTM and ANQGSEA. Deletions cut 6 bases from V and 7 bases from J, with 27 bases between. The CDR3 is 17 residues long. The CDR3 nucleotides read TGCAGCGTCAAGATAGGCAATGGGCCCCGGGGCGTCGGGGAGCTGTTTTTT. Translation: CSVKIGNGPRGVGELFF.

The chain joins TRBV19 to TRBJ1-5; 7 positions agree with TRBD1. V shed 5 bases, J shed 5 bases, and the junction held 9 bases outside the gene matches. The CDR3 has 15 residues. CDR1 and CDR2 from the germline V gene are LNHDA and SQIVND (reference sequence). In nucleotides, the CDR3 is TGTGCCAGTAGTCCCCGACAGGGCCACTATCAGCCCCAGCATTTT. Translated: CASSPRQGHYQPQHF. The full variable domain, in which reference TRBV19 and TRBJ1-5 provide the parts outside the CDR3, is DGGITQSPKYLFRKEGQNVTLSCEQNLNHDAMYWYRQDPGQGLRLIYYSQIVNDFQKGDIAEGYSVSREKKESFPLTVTSAQKNPTAFYLCASSPRQGHYQPQHFGDGTRLSIL.

The chain carries TRBV2 and TRBJ1-2; 7 bases fit TRBD1. Germline V gene data show CDR1 as SNHLY and CDR2 as FYNNEI. J lost 7 bases, V lost 8 bases, and 13 bases had no gene match. The CDR3 runs to 14 residues. Here the CDR3 reads CASRFDRVSFGYTF. The CDR3 bases are TGTGCCAGCCGATTTGACAGGGTCTCTTTTGGCTACACCTTC.

The genes are TRBV19 and TRBJ1-1; no definite D call. Germline lookup yields CDR1 LNHDA and CDR2 SQIVND (reference sequence). V lost 0 bases to trimming and J lost 4 bases, with 9 bases between them. The CDR3 is 14 amino acids. CDR3 nucleotide sequence: TGTGCCAGTAGTATAGATTGGGGTGGCACTGAAGCTTTCTTT. Translation gives CASSIDWGGTEAFF.

The rearrangement uses TRBV29-1 and TRBJ1-2; D is ambiguous. There are 14 residues in the CDR3. V gave up 4 bases and J gave up 4 bases, with 16 bases separating them. Germline CDR1 reads SQVTM; CDR2 reads ANQGSEA. The CDR3, as DNA: TGCAGCGTTGTGACCTCCTGGGCAGCCTATGGCTACACCTTC. Residues: CSVVTSWAAYGYTF.

The chain recombines TRBV5-6 with TRBJ2-7, with TRBD1 as a possible D gene (6 bases). The CDR3 runs to 13 residues. The germline V and J ends were trimmed by 5 bases and 2 bases, with 11 bases remaining between them. Germline CDR1 and CDR2: SGHDT and YYEEEE. The CDR3 DNA is TGTGCCAGCAGTCACGGACAGACCTACGAGCAGTACTTC. It yields the protein CASSHGQTYEQYF.

The chain recombines TRBV15 with TRBJ2-7; tentative D call: TRBD1 (5 bases). Germline V gene sequence: CDR1 LNHNV, CDR2 YYDKDF (reference sequence). The CDR3 consists of 14 residues. Trimming cost V 2 bases and J 2 bases, with 10 bases left between them. The CDR3 DNA is TGTGCCACCAGCAGAAGACAGTTAACCTACGAGCAGTACTTC. Translating it yields CATSRRQLTYEQYF.

This chain links TRBV19 with TRBJ2-3, with 8 bases that match TRBD2. Germline CDR1 LNHDA, CDR2 SQIVND (reference sequence). The CDR3 totals 15 residues. The V segment lost 3 bases and the J segment 2 bases; nucleotides outside the gene matches: 4. CDR3 residues: CASSIGSGDTDTQYF. The CDR3 bases are TGTGCCAGTAGTATTGGTAGCGGGGACACAGATACGCAGTATTTT.

This chain connects TRBV4-1 to TRBJ1-2, with no clear D. Germline-derived CDR1 and CDR2 are MGHRA and YSYEKL. The length of the CDR3 is 14 residues. Deletions cut 0 bases from V and 14 bases from J, with 19 bases between. The CDR3 DNA is TGCGCCAGCAGCCAAGAGATCCAAGGATTAAGAGGAACCTTC. It specifies CASSQEIQGLRGTF.

The chain is built from TRBV27 and TRBJ2-7; tentative D call: TRBD2 (5 bases). V was shortened by 3 bases and J by 4 bases, with 13 bases between the two germline ends. Germline V CDR1 and CDR2: MNHEY, SMNVEV (reference sequence). The CDR3 is 14 residues long. The CDR3 is CASSLRRSLYEQYF. In DNA, the CDR3 is TGTGCCAGCAGTTTGAGGAGGAGTTTATACGAGCAGTACTTC.

The rearrangement joins TRBV19 to TRBJ2-7; possible D gene TRBD1, 6 bases. V was trimmed by 4 bases and J by 6 bases, leaving 7 bases between them. Germline-derived CDR1 and CDR2 are LNHDA and SQIVND (reference sequence). The CDR3 totals 11 residues. The CDR3 here is CASSTGVEQYF. CDR3 sequence (DNA): TGTGCCAGTAGTACAGGGGTCGAGCAGTACTTC.

CDR3 sequence: CSARSGRELFF. The DNA for the CDR3 is TGCAGTGCTAGATCAGGGCGGGAGCTGTTTTTT. The chain combines TRBV20-1 with TRBJ2-2, with TRBD1 as a possible D gene (5 bases). The germline CDR1 and CDR2 sequences are DFQATT and SNEGSKA (reference sequence). This CDR3 has 11 residues. Trimming cost V 2 bases and J 9 bases, with 7 bases left between them.

The chain employs TRBV10-3 and TRBJ2-7; TRBD1 matches at 9 bases. V shed 9 bases and J 5 bases; nucleotides not matched to a gene: 2. CDR1 and CDR2 (germline): ENHRY, SYGVKD. The CDR3 is 11 residues long. CDR3: CAMGQGDEQYF. The CDR3 DNA reads as TGTGCCATGGGACAGGGTGACGAGCAGTACTTC.